This TCR beta chain was retrieved from a study of Graves' ophthalmopathy and Graves' hyperthyroidism. This clonotype was counted ten times or more. The sequenced template was RNA, covering the TCR beta CDR3 region. Amplification began with first-round RT-PCR using HTBI primers, then second-round multiplex PCR was performed. TCRdb redid the calling of the multiplex PCR reads with MiXCR, one entry per CDR3 protein. The sample has some 47,000 distinct CDR3 sequences, about 50% seen once; the top ten hold roughly 21%. V lost 4 bases, J lost 2 bases, and 8 bases stayed unmatched. The CDR3 loop spans 15 amino acids. Germline CDR1 is SGDLS and CDR2 is YYNGEE.

This clonotype originated in an adult man with Graves' ophthalmopathy. V gene TRBV9 combines with J gene TRBJ2-5, with 7 bases that match TRBD1. The sample comprised peripheral blood. In nucleotides, the CDR3 is TGTGCCAGCAGCACCACCCCGGGACAGCAAGAGACCCAGTACTTC. This encodes CASSTTPGQQETQYF.